This is a list of T cell receptor beta chains from one sample in a study of blood T cells in healthy people across ages. TCRdb redid the calling of the 5' RACE reads with MiXCR, one entry per CDR3 protein. Among fewer than 950,000 distinct CDR3 sequences listed, 30% to 45% were seen once. The sequencing input was blood. All receptors derive from a man aged 18-30 years in good health. CDR3s include the opening cysteine and the closing phenylalanine or tryptophan. The order of the fields is clone size, V gene, D gene, J gene, CDR3 DNA, CDR3 protein. A D gene is named only where the DNA matches it firmly. Some rows have no size entry. The others give once, few or many, or a class for an expanded clone.

abundance: NA; v_gene: TRBV2; d_gene: NA; j_gene: TRBJ1-4; CDR3nt: TGTGCCAACAGTGAACCGGAGAGTCGGGGGGGTGAAAAACTGTTTTTT; CDR3aa: CANSEPESRGGEKLFF
abundance: NA; v_gene: TRBV12-3/TRBV12-4; d_gene: TRBD2; j_gene: TRBJ2-3; CDR3nt: TGTGCCAGCAGTTTACTAGGTGGGCGGGGGGGCACAGATACGCAGTATTTT; CDR3aa: CASSLLGGRGGTDTQYF
abundance: NA; v_gene: TRBV20-1; d_gene: NA; j_gene: TRBJ1-2; CDR3nt: TGCAGTGCTAGAGATCTAAGGGCTGCCTATGGCTACACCTTC; CDR3aa: CSARDLRAAYGYTF
abundance: NA; v_gene: TRBV29-1; d_gene: NA; j_gene: TRBJ2-7; CDR3nt: TGCAGCGTTGTGGTGGCCTACGAGCAGTACTTC; CDR3aa: CSVVVAYEQYF
abundance: few; v_gene: TRBV5-1; d_gene: NA; j_gene: TRBJ1-2; CDR3nt: TGCGCCAGCAGCTCCGGGATGTCTTCATACACCTTC; CDR3aa: CASSSGMSSYTF
abundance: NA; v_gene: TRBV4-3; d_gene: TRBD1; j_gene: TRBJ1-3; CDR3nt: TGCGCCAGCAGCAAGACAGGGGTAAACACCATATATTTT; CDR3aa: CASSKTGVNTIYF
abundance: NA; v_gene: TRBV4-3; d_gene: TRBD2; j_gene: TRBJ2-3; CDR3nt: TGCGCCACCAGCCAGGCCGTACTAGCGGATACGCAGTATTTT; CDR3aa: CATSQAVLADTQYF
abundance: NA; v_gene: TRBV2; d_gene: NA; j_gene: TRBJ2-5; CDR3nt: TGTGCCAGCAGTGAAGGGATTACGGAGACCCAGTACTTC; CDR3aa: CASSEGITETQYF
abundance: few; v_gene: TRBV25-1; d_gene: NA; j_gene: TRBJ1-1; CDR3nt: TGTGCCAGCAGCCCGGAGACCCAGGCGATGGCTTTCTTT; CDR3aa: CASSPETQAMAFF
abundance: NA; v_gene: TRBV20-1; d_gene: TRBD2; j_gene: TRBJ2-3; CDR3nt: TGCAGTGCTTCGGGAGGGGGGGGGCCGGGGACAGATACGCAGTATTTT; CDR3aa: CSASGGGGPGTDTQYF
abundance: NA; v_gene: TRBV7-9; d_gene: NA; j_gene: TRBJ2-5; CDR3nt: TGTGCCAGCAGCTTAGCGCTGGGTGCGGAGACCCAGTACTTC; CDR3aa: CASSLALGAETQYF
abundance: NA; v_gene: TRBV29-1; d_gene: NA; j_gene: TRBJ2-3; CDR3nt: TGCAGCGTTGAGGGTACTAGCACAGATACGCAGTATTTT; CDR3aa: CSVEGTSTDTQYF
abundance: NA; v_gene: TRBV5-1; d_gene: NA; j_gene: TRBJ1-1; CDR3nt: TGCGCCAGCAGCCGGACAGCTCGAATGAACACTGAAGCTTTCTTT; CDR3aa: CASSRTARMNTEAFF
abundance: once; v_gene: TRBV20-1; d_gene: NA; j_gene: TRBJ2-5; CDR3nt: TGCAGTGCTAGAGATTCAGGACTAGGGGGCCAAGAGACCCAGTACTTC; CDR3aa: CSARDSGLGGQETQYF
abundance: NA; v_gene: TRBV7-9; d_gene: NA; j_gene: TRBJ2-7; CDR3nt: TGTGCCAGCAGCTATGGGGCAGAAGGGCAGTACTTC; CDR3aa: CASSYGAEGQYF
abundance: NA; v_gene: TRBV7-9; d_gene: NA; j_gene: TRBJ2-7; CDR3nt: TGTGCCAGCAGCTTGGAACGGGACAATGAGCAGTACTTC; CDR3aa: CASSLERDNEQYF
abundance: few; v_gene: TRBV12-3/TRBV12-4; d_gene: NA; j_gene: TRBJ2-2; CDR3nt: TGTGCCAGCAGTCACCCCCTGGGCCCCACCGGGGAGCTGTTTTTT; CDR3aa: CASSHPLGPTGELFF
abundance: many; v_gene: TRBV7-2; d_gene: TRBD1; j_gene: TRBJ2-5; CDR3nt: TGTGCCAGCAGCCGTACAGGGGACGACAAGAAAACCCAGTACTTC; CDR3aa: CASSRTGDDKKTQYF
abundance: many; v_gene: TRBV30; d_gene: TRBD1; j_gene: TRBJ1-2; CDR3nt: TGTGCCTGGAGGGGACAGCGAAACAACTATGGCTACACCTTC; CDR3aa: CAWRGQRNNYGYTF
abundance: few; v_gene: TRBV28; d_gene: TRBD1; j_gene: TRBJ1-1; CDR3nt: TGTGCCAGCAGTCGACAGGGAACTAACACTGAAGCTTTCTTT; CDR3aa: CASSRQGTNTEAFF